This T cell receptor (beta chain) was documented in a study of T-cell reconstitution after alpha-beta-depleted transplantation in children. Unique molecular identifiers were incorporated into the prepared TCRbeta library. TCRdb redid the calling of the PCR reads with MiXCR, one entry per CDR3 protein. Altogether roughly 500,000 distinct CDR3 sequences are present, around a third being singletons, with the ten largest covering around 2.4%. V shed 4 bases and J 5 bases; nucleotides not matched to a gene: 11. CDR3 size: 17 residues. Looked up from germline, CDR1 is MNHEY and CDR2 is SVGAGI. The input for sequencing was PBMCs from the stem cell graft donor, taken from the stem cell graft. The TCR was taken from a human donor who donated a stem cell graft to a child with aplastic anemia. This chain links TRBV6-5 with TRBJ2-5; TRBD2 matches 12 bases. CDR3 loop: CASSWVPSGRAPETQYF. The DNA of the CDR3 is TGTGCCAGCAGTTGGGTGCCTAGCGGGAGGGCCCCGGAGACCCAGTACTTC.